Reported below is one TCR beta chain. What it binds is unknown. The repertoire was sequenced with immunoSEQ multiplex PCR; TCRdb's copy has only in-frame clones and lacks some. Found here are some 20,000 clones, 80% of them singletons; the top ten hold about a third. The CDR3 sequence is 17 residues long. V lost 4 bases and J 4 bases, leaving 22 bases between the germline ends. Germline V gene lookup returns CDR1 SGHVT and CDR2 SQSDAQ. The entry originates in a study of T cell clones after liver transplantation. Study background: Apart from three HCV-positive recipients, transplants were for non-autoimmune, non-viral reasons. Study-level findings and limits: Post-transplant time points were not standardized, so conclusions are preliminary. In a couple of subjects, few donor cells limited the measurable donor-reactive repertoire.

Thawed unstimulated PBMCs were FACS-sorted by CD3, CD4 and CD8 into two populations. This receptor was obtained from a human patient who received a liver transplant. A share of the T cells may be of graft donor origin. The starting material was CD8+ T cells from blood, obtained 48 to 50 months after liver transplant. The chain combines TRBV7-4 with TRBJ1-2; no definite D call. The CDR3 DNA follows: TGTGCCAGCAGCTGCACGGTTCCAGCTCGAAAGACCTATGGCTACACCTTC. This sequence encodes CASSCTVPARKTYGYTF.